This entry features one T cell receptor beta chain sequence. Its specificity is not known. The sample is drawn from a study of CXCR3-negative and CXCR3-positive naive CD8 T cells. Notes on the study in general: Each naive subset displayed comparably high diversity, whereas memory CD8+ cells displayed much lower diversity.

The study made its TRB cDNA libraries by 5' RACE, adding UMI labels. TCRdb re-called the 5' RACE reads; every CDR3 protein appears as one record, without DNA. In total, the table holds several thousand distinct CDR3 sequences. The clonotype comes from a human donor in good health. Some clones in this sample may be carry-over from other donors' samples. Material for sequencing was naive CXCR3- CD8+ T cells from blood. The subset here: CD45RO-CCR7+CD27+CD95- naive CD8+ T cells lacking CXCR3 (TNR3-).

CDR3 loop: CASSLISWGGRDEQFF. This chain joins TRBV7-2 and TRBJ2-1; no DNA is available, so the TRBD2 call from TCRdb remains unchecked. The CDR3 sequence is 16 residues long. Germline assignment: CDR1 SGHTA and CDR2 FQGNSA.